Shown below are 27 T cell receptor beta chains from a single sample sequenced in a study of T cells in localized non-small cell lung cancer (TCRdb year 2020). The library came from the immunoSEQ multiplex PCR assay. The source is immuneACCESS, and TCRdb retained only in-frame sequences with V and J called. Part of the clones is not carried over; for the studies checked, unresolved V genes explain less than half of this, and the remainder is unexplained. The sample contains about 40,000 clones, 75% to 95% of them found a single time. Under 12% of the sample is held by the ten biggest clonotypes. Here the sequenced sample was PBMCs, taken before any cancer treatment. The origin of the receptors is a woman aged 35-75 years with stage II lung adenocarcinoma.

DNA for the CDR3: TGTGCCAGTAGTATAGGGGGGGCGAAGATAGTAGGTCAGCCCCAGCATTTT. It translates to CASSIGGAKIVGQPQHF. The chain joins TRBV19 to TRBJ1-5; D might be TRBD1 (6 bases). V lost 1 base and J 6 bases, leaving 19 bases between the germline ends. The germline V gene encodes CDR1 LNHDA and CDR2 SQIVND (reference sequence). The CDR3 spans 17 residues.

V and J are TRBV5-1 and TRBJ2-3, with D tentatively TRBD2 (6 bases). V was clipped by 4 bases and J by 7 bases, with 16 bases between them. CDR3 length: 14 residues. Germline V gene sequence: CDR1 SGHRS, CDR2 YFSETQ. CDR3 in amino acids: CASSHGTSGYTQYF. CDR3 nucleotide sequence: TGCGCCAGCAGCCACGGGACTTCCGGGTATACGCAGTATTTT.

The chain couples TRBV7-6 to TRBJ2-1; TRBD2 matches 8 bases. Unmatched junction bases numbered 7, after V lost 4 bases and J lost 5 bases. Germline loops: CDR1 SGHVS, CDR2 FNYEAQ. CDR3 length: 15 residues. The CDR3 loop is CASSSGGGNDNEQFF. The DNA of the CDR3 is TGTGCCAGCAGCTCCGGGGGGGGGAACGACAATGAGCAGTTCTTC.

The rearrangement joins TRBV19 to TRBJ1-5; the match to TRBD1 covers 8 bases. V gave up 4 bases and J gave up 5 bases; unmatched junction bases: 13. The V gene's germline CDR1 is LNHDA and CDR2 SQIVND (reference sequence). This CDR3 comprises 17 residues. The CDR3 nucleotides read TGTGCCAGTAGTAAGACTCCAGGGGGCGTTTCTGATCAGCCCCAGCATTTT. As protein: CASSKTPGGVSDQPQHF.

The chain links TRBV18 to TRBJ2-1, with 8 bases that match TRBD1. With 2 bases clipped from V and 4 bases from J, the junction kept 4 bases outside the gene matches. The V gene's germline CDR1 is KGHSH and CDR2 LQKENI. The CDR3 runs 15 residues. The CDR3 here is CASSPGTGSYNEQFF. DNA of the CDR3: TGTGCCAGCTCACCAGGGACAGGAAGTTACAATGAGCAGTTCTTC.

This rearrangement joins TRBV28 to TRBJ1-2; D not certain. The CDR3 runs to 12 residues. CDR1 and CDR2 from the germline V gene are MDHEN and SYDVKM. V dropped 4 bases and J dropped 4 bases, with 7 bases sitting between them. CDR3 residues: CASSSSSYGYTF. The CDR3 coding sequence is TGTGCCAGCAGTTCCAGTAGCTATGGCTACACCTTC.

V and J are TRBV6-5 and TRBJ1-4, with TRBD1 identical over 8 bases. The length of the CDR3 is 14 residues. Germline assignment: CDR1 MNHEY and CDR2 SVGAGI. V lost 8 bases, J lost 8 bases, and 10 bases stayed unmatched. CDR3 nucleotide sequence: TGTGCCAGCGGGAGGACAGGGCAGCGGGAAAAACTGTTTTTT. Its translation: CASGRTGQREKLFF.

CDR3 amino acids: CASSPPGLAGVYEQYF. In nucleotides, the CDR3 is TGTGCCAGCAGTCCCCCGGGACTAGCGGGAGTTTACGAGCAGTACTTC. The V gene is TRBV2, the J gene TRBJ2-5; 14 bases are shared with TRBD2. TRBJ2-7 explains the end of the DNA better; the J call may be wrong. The CDR3 has 16 residues. Germline values: CDR1 SNHLY, CDR2 FYNNEI.

V gene TRBV25-1 combines with J gene TRBJ1-6, with TRBD1 as a possible D gene (5 bases). Germline-derived CDR1 and CDR2 are MGHDK and SYGVNS. The CDR3 runs to 15 residues. Trimming left V 2 bases short and J 10 bases short, with 15 bases between. CDR3 bases: TGTGCCAGCAGTGAACGGGGGGAAACGAGATCACCCCTCCACTTT. Its protein product is CASSERGETRSPLHF.

The rearrangement uses TRBV19 and TRBJ1-1; TRBD1 agrees at 9 bases. CDR3 length: 15 amino acids. The J segment lost 3 bases and the V segment lost 5 bases, leaving 7 bases of the junction unmatched. Germline assignment: CDR1 LNHDA and CDR2 SQIVND (reference sequence). The CDR3 region is CASSPGTGRDTEAFF. CDR3 sequence (DNA): TGTGCCAGTAGTCCCGGGACAGGGAGGGACACTGAAGCTTTCTTT.

The gene calls are TRBV5-6 and TRBJ1-1; D is unresolved. The CDR3 sequence is 14 residues long. Trimming removed 1 base from V and 0 bases from J, with 7 bases in between. CDR1 SGHDT and CDR2 YYEEEE come from the germline V gene. The CDR3 region has the DNA TGTGCCAGCAGCTTGATGGTGGTGAACACTGAAGCTTTCTTT. It encodes CASSLMVVNTEAFF.

The rearrangement uses TRBV28 and TRBJ1-6; tentatively, D is TRBD1 (5 bases). Per the germline V gene, CDR1 is MDHEN and CDR2 is SYDVKM. V was cut by 8 bases and J by 11 bases, with 13 bases left in between. The CDR3 is 12 residues long. CDR3 sequence: CASSSGVPPLHF. The CDR3 DNA follows: TGTGCCAGCTCCTCGGGGGTTCCACCCCTCCACTTT. The full variable domain, in which reference TRBV28 and TRBJ1-6 provide the parts outside the CDR3, is DVKVTQSSRYLVKRTGEKVFLECVQDMDHENMFWYRQDPGLGLRLIYFSYDVKMKEKGDIPEGYSVSREKKERFSLILESASTNQTSMYLCASSSGVPPLHFGNGTRLTVT.

The gene calls are TRBV6-6 and TRBJ1-6, with 8 bases lining up with TRBD1. V gave up 4 bases and J gave up 8 bases; unmatched junction bases: 7. The germline V gene encodes CDR1 MNHNY and CDR2 SVGAGI (reference sequence). The CDR3 has 15 amino acids. The CDR3 here is CASSWTGSADSPLHF. The CDR3 nucleotides read TGTGCCAGCAGTTGGACAGGGTCTGCTGATTCACCCCTCCACTTT.

V usage is TRBV11-2 and J usage is TRBJ2-7; TRBD1 is a possible D gene (6 bases). The CDR3 loop spans 15 amino acids. V was shortened by 4 bases and J by 3 bases, with 16 bases between the two germline ends. Germline CDR1 and CDR2: SGHAT and FQNNGV. The CDR3 DNA reads TGTGCCAGCAGCTCTAGGCACAGGGAAGGCTACGAGCAGTACTTC. This translates into CASSSRHREGYEQYF.

This clone was recorded a few times. The chain couples TRBV9 to TRBJ1-1; 11 bases line up with TRBD1. This CDR3 comprises 14 residues. Germline lookup yields CDR1 SGDLS and CDR2 YYNGEE. V shed 3 bases, J shed 4 bases, and the junction held 2 bases outside the gene matches. The CDR3 bases are TGTGCCAGCAGCGCCGGGACAGGGGGCACTGAAGCTTTCTTT. Protein: CASSAGTGGTEAFF. Together with reference TRBV9 and TRBJ1-1, the CDR3 gives the full variable domain: DSGVTQTPKHLITATGQRVTLRCSPRSGDLSVYWYQQSLDQGLQFLIQYYNGEERAKGNILERFSAQQFPDLHSELNLSSLELGDSALYFCASSAGTGGTEAFFGQGTRLTVV.

The V call is TRBV7-8, the J call TRBJ2-7, with unresolved D. Trimming left V 1 base short and J 3 bases short, with 13 bases between. Per the germline V gene, CDR1 is SGHVS and CDR2 is FQNEAQ. The CDR3 length is 15 residues. The DNA for the CDR3 is TGTGCCAGCAGCTTAGTGGAGACGGTTGTCTACGAGCAGTACTTC. It codes for CASSLVETVVYEQYF.

This rearrangement joins TRBV19 to TRBJ2-1; 8 bases map to TRBD2. The V gene's germline CDR1 is LNHDA and CDR2 SQIVND (reference sequence). The CDR3 is 14 amino acids. The ends lost 4 bases at V and 4 bases at J; junction bases unmatched: 3. As DNA, the CDR3 is TGTGCCAGTAGTACCGAGCGGGGGTACAATGAGCAGTTCTTC. This translates into CASSTERGYNEQFF. The full variable domain, in which reference TRBV19 and TRBJ2-1 provide the parts outside the CDR3, is DGGITQSPKYLFRKEGQNVTLSCEQNLNHDAMYWYRQDPGQGLRLIYYSQIVNDFQKGDIAEGYSVSREKKESFPLTVTSAQKNPTAFYLCASSTERGYNEQFFGPGTRLTVL.

The chain employs TRBV6-5 and TRBJ2-7; D call uncertain. CDR1 and CDR2 (germline): MNHEY, SVGAGI. Deletions cut 2 bases from V and 1 base from J, with 12 bases between. The CDR3 sequence is 15 residues long. The CDR3 here is CASSYEASPSYEQYF. CDR3 nucleotides: TGTGCCAGCAGTTACGAGGCAAGCCCTTCCTACGAGCAGTACTTC.

CDR3 nucleotide sequence: TGTGCCAGCAGCGTAGAGACAGGGGGCTACGAGCAGTACTTC. Residues: CASSVETGGYEQYF. V gene TRBV9 combines with J gene TRBJ2-7; 9 nucleotides agree with TRBD1. The V gene end was trimmed by 0 bases and the J gene end by 3 bases; junction bases not matched to a gene: 1. Germline V gives CDR1 SGDLS, CDR2 YYNGEE. This CDR3 has 14 amino acids.

The chain employs TRBV5-8 and TRBJ1-2, with D hard to call. Germline CDR1 SGHTS, CDR2 YDEGEE. The CDR3 totals 15 residues. Trimming pared 2 bases from V and 3 bases from J, leaving 14 bases between. The chain's CDR3 is CASSLELNGDYGYTF. CDR3 in DNA: TGTGCCAGCAGCTTAGAGCTAAACGGGGACTATGGCTACACCTTC.

The rearrangement uses TRBV5-1 and TRBJ2-7; weak D call: TRBD1 (6 bases). The ends were cut back, 0 bases at V and 3 bases at J, with 7 bases in the middle. Per the germline V gene, CDR1 is SGHRS and CDR2 is YFSETQ. The CDR3 covers 13 residues. As DNA, the CDR3 is TGCGCCAGCAGCTTGGCAGGGGTCTACGAGCAGTACTTC. It codes for CASSLAGVYEQYF.

The chain uses TRBV7-9 and TRBJ1-1; 7 nucleotides line up with TRBD1. Per germline, CDR1 SEHNR and CDR2 FQNEAQ (reference sequence). This CDR3 has 15 residues. With V trimmed by 5 bases and J by 1 base, 7 bases remained unmatched. CDR3 DNA: TGTGCCAGCAGCCCCCAGACAGGGCGGAACACTGAAGCTTTCTTT. It codes for CASSPQTGRNTEAFF.

The chain is built from TRBV6-5 and TRBJ2-7; D possibly corresponds to TRBD2 (6 bases). This CDR3 spans 15 amino acids. V lost 6 bases and J 0 bases, leaving 15 bases between the germline ends. CDR1 and CDR2 (germline): MNHEY, SVGAGI. CDR3 nucleotides: TGTGCCAGCAGGGGACTTGGGCAGGGCTCCTACGAGCAGTACTTC. This sequence encodes CASRGLGQGSYEQYF.

The rearrangement joins TRBV7-8 to TRBJ2-1, with D possibly being TRBD1 or TRBD2 (5 bases each). Germline assignment: CDR1 SGHVS and CDR2 FQNEAQ. CDR3 length equals 17 residues. V lost 3 bases and J 3 bases, leaving 18 bases between the germline ends. The CDR3 region is CASSLVTGTTRYNEQFF. CDR3 in DNA: TGTGCCAGCAGCTTGGTGACCGGGACCACTCGCTACAATGAGCAGTTCTTC.

The V call is TRBV5-5, the J call TRBJ2-2, with 9 bases lining up with TRBD1. Per the germline V gene, CDR1 is SGHKS and CDR2 is YYEKEE (reference sequence). J was trimmed by 6 bases and V by 4 bases; bases with no gene match: 10. The CDR3 contains 16 residues. For the CDR3, the DNA is TGTGCCAGCAGCGCGTCCCGGGACAGGGACGCCGGGGAGCTGTTTTTT. Translating it yields CASSASRDRDAGELFF.

The rearrangement uses TRBV10-2 and TRBJ2-3; maybe TRBD2 (5 bases). Germline values: CDR1 WSHSY, CDR2 SAAADI. This CDR3 spans 14 amino acids. V was clipped by 3 bases and J by 4 bases, with 11 bases between them. CDR3 region: CASSDKLSADTQYF. The CDR3 region has the DNA TGCGCCAGCAGTGACAAGCTTAGCGCAGATACGCAGTATTTT.

The chain recombines TRBV29-1 with TRBJ2-3, with TRBD2 identical over 8 bases. The CDR3 spans 15 residues. CDR1 and CDR2 (germline): SQVTM, ANQGSEA. Germline trimming cut 3 bases from V and 1 base from J; bases unmatched to any gene: 6. The CDR3 sequence is CSVEVGSGGTDTQYF. The DNA of the CDR3 is TGCAGCGTTGAGGTCGGTAGCGGGGGCACAGATACGCAGTATTTT.